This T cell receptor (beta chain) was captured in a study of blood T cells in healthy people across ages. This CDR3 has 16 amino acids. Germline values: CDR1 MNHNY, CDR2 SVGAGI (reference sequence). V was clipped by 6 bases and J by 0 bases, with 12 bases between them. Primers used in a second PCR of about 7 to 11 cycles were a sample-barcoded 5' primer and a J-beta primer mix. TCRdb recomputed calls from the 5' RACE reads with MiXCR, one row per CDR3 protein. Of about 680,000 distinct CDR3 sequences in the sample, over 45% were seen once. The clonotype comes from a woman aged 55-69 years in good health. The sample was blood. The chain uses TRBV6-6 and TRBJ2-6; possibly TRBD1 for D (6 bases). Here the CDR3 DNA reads TGTGCCAGCAGCCTTGCCAGGGGCTCTGGGGCCAACGTCCTGACTTTC. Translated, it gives CASSLARGSGANVLTF.